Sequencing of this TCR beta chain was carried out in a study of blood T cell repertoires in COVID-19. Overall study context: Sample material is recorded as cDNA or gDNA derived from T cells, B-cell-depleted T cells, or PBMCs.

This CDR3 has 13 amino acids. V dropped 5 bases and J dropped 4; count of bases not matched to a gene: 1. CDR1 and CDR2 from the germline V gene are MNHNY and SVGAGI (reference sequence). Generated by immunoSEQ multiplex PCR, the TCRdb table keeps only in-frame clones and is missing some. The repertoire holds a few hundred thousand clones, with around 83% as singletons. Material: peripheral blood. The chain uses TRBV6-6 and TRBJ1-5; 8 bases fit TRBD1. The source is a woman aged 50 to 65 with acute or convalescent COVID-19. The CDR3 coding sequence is TGTGCCAGCAGTACAGGGGGTAATCAGCCCCAGCATTTT. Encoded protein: CASSTGGNQPQHF.